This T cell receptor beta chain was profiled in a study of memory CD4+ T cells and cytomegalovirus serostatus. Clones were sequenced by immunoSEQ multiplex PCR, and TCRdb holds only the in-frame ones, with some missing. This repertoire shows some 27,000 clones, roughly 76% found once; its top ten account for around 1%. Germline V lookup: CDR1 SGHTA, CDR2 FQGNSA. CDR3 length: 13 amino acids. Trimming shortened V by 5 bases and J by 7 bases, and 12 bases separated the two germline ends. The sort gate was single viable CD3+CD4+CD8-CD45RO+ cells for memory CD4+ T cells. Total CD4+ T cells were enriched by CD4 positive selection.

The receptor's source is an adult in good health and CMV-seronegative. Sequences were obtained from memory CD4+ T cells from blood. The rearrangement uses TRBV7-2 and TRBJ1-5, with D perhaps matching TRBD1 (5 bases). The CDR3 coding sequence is TGTGCCAGCAGCCAGGGCAGGGAACAGCCCCAGCATTTT. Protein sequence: CASSQGREQPQHF.